This TCR beta chain is drawn from a study of blood T cell repertoires in COVID-19. As for the study in general: Sites in the United States, Italy and Spain provided acute and convalescent COVID-19 samples. T cells, B-cell-depleted T cells, or PBMCs supplied cDNA or gDNA.

Per the original methods: Amplifying reference gene primers gave estimates of nucleated cell counts. The table came from immunoSEQ multiplex PCR; TCRdb's copy has only in-frame clones and leaves some out. That table furnishes V, J and clone size, whereas the DNA furnished D and trimming. The table has hundreds of thousands of clones, 70% to 85% seen once. The CDR3 extends over 15 amino acids. V lost 4 bases, J lost 2 bases, and 8 bases stayed unmatched. Germline V CDR1 and CDR2: SGHNT, YYREEE (reference sequence). The sequence was collected from a woman aged 40 to 50 with active or convalescent COVID-19. Sequencing was performed on peripheral blood. The gene calls are TRBV5-4 and TRBJ1-1; 7 bases map to TRBD1. The DNA for the CDR3 is TGTGCCAGCAGCCCGGAGGGACAGACCAACACTGAAGCTTTCTTT. Protein sequence: CASSPEGQTNTEAFF.